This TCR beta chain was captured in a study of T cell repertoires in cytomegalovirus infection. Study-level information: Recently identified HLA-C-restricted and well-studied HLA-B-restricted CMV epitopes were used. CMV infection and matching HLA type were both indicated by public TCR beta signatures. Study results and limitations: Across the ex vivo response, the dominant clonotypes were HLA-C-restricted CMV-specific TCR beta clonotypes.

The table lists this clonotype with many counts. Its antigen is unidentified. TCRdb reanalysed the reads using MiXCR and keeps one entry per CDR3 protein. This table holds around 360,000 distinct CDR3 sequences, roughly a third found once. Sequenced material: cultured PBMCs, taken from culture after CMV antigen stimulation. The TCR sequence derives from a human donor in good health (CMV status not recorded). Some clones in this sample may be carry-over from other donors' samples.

CDR3 coding DNA: TGTGCCAGCAGCTTAGAGGGACAGGGAGCGGGTTCACCCCTCCACTTT. This encodes CASSLEGQGAGSPLHF. The J gene is TRBJ1-6, the V gene TRBV9, with 9 bases that match TRBD1. V dropped 4 bases and J dropped 9; count of bases not matched to a gene: 11. Germline CDR1 reads SGDLS; CDR2 reads YYNGEE. This CDR3 is 16 amino acids long.